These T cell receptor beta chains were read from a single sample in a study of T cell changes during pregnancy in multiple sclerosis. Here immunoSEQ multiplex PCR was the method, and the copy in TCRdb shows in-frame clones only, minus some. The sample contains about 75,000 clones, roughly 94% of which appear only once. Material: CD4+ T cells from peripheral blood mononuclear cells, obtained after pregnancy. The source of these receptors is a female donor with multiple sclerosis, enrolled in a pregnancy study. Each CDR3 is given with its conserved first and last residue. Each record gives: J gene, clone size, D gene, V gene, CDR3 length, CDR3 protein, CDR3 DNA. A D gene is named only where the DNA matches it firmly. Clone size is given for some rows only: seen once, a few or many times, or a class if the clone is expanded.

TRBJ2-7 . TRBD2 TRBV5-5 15 CASSLAAGRDYEQYF TGTGCCAGCAGCTTGGCAGCAGGGAGGGACTACGAGCAGTACTTC
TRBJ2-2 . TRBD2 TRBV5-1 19 CASSLAPSGRAFGTGELFF TGCGCCAGCAGCTTGGCTCCTAGCGGGAGGGCCTTTGGGACCGGGGAGCTGTTTTTT
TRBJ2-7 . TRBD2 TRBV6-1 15 CASSDPGTSGWRQYF TGTGCCAGCAGCGACCCCGGGACTAGCGGGTGGAGGCAGTACTTC
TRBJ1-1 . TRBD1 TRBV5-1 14 CASSFGTGRTEAFF TGCGCCAGCAGCTTCGGGACAGGGAGGACTGAAGCTTTCTTT
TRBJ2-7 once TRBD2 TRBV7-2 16 CASSLEGLADSYEQYF TGTGCCAGCAGCTTAGAAGGACTAGCGGATAGCTACGAGCAGTACTTC
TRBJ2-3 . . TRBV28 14 CASSLSSVTDTQYF TGTGCCAGCAGTTTAAGTAGCGTCACAGATACGCAGTATTTT
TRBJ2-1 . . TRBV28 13 CASSPPASVEQFF TGTGCCAGCAGCCCCCCGGCTAGCGTTGAGCAGTTCTTC
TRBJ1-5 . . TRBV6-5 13 CASKGIGNQPQHF TGTGCCAGCAAGGGGATCGGCAATCAGCCCCAGCATTTT
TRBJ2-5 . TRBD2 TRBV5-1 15 CASSLAASGQETQYF TGCGCCAGCAGCTTGGCGGCTAGCGGACAAGAGACCCAGTACTTC
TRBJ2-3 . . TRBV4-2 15 CASSPGTYQVDTQYF TGTGCCAGCAGCCCCGGGACATACCAGGTGGATACGCAGTATTTT
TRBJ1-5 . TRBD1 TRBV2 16 CASRVAGTGMNQPQHF TGTGCCAGCAGGGTGGCCGGGACAGGGATGAATCAGCCCCAGCATTTT
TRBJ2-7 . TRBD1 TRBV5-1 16 CASSLEHPGQFYEQYF TGCGCCAGCAGCTTGGAACACCCGGGACAGTTCTACGAGCAGTACTTC
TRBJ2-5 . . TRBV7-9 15 CASSPSRIRQETQYF TGTGCCAGCAGCCCCTCCAGGATCCGGCAAGAGACCCAGTACTTC
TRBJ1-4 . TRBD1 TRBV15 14 CATSRGTGGEKLFF TGTGCCACCAGCAGAGGGACAGGGGGTGAAAAACTGTTTTTT
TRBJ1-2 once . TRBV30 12 CAWTRSSYGYTF TGTGCCTGGACGAGGTCGAGCTATGGCTACACCTTC
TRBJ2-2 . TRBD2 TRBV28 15 CASSLLAGVSGELFF TGTGCCAGCAGTTTACTAGCGGGAGTATCCGGGGAGCTGTTTTTT